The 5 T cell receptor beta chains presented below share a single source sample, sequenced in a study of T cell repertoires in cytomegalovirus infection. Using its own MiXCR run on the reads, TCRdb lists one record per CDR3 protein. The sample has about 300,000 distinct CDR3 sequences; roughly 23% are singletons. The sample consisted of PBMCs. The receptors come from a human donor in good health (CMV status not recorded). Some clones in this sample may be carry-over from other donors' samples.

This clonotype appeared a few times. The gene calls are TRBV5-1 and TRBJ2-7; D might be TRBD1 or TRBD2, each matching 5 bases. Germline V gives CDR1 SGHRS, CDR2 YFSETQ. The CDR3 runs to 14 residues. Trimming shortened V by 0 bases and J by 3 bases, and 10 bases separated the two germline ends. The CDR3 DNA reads TGCGCCAGCAGCTTGGCGGGACCGATCTACGAGCAGTACTTC. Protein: CASSLAGPIYEQYF.

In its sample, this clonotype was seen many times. CDR3 protein: CASRFRRGEIAEAFF. The CDR3 DNA follows: TGTGCCAGCAGGTTCCGCAGGGGGGAGATTGCTGAAGCTTTCTTT. This sequence joins TRBV7-8 and TRBJ1-1; TRBD1 agrees at 7 bases. Germline V CDR1 and CDR2: SGHVS, FQNEAQ. V gave up 6 bases and J gave up 6 bases; unmatched junction bases: 13. The CDR3 loop spans 15 amino acids.

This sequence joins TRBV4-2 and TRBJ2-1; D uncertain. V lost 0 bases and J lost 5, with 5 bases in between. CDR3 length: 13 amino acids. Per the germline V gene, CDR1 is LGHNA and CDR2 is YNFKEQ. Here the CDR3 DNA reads TGTGCCAGCAGCCAAGACACAAACAATGAGCAGTTCTTC. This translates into CASSQDTNNEQFF.

In DNA form, the CDR3 reads TGTGCCAGCAGTTACTCGTCAGGCTTGGGTAATGAGCAGTTCTTC. Protein sequence: CASSYSSGLGNEQFF. This chain links TRBV6-2 or TRBV6-3 with TRBJ2-1; D unclear. CDR1 MNHEY and CDR2 SVGEGT come from the germline V gene. V was clipped by 0 bases and J by 7 bases, with 13 bases between them. The CDR3 contains 15 residues.

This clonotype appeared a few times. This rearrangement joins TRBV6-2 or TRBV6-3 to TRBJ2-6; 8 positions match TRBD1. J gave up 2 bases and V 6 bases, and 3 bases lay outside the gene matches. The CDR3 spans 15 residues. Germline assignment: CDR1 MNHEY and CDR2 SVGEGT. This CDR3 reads CASRPGGTGANVLTF. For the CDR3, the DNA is TGTGCCAGCAGACCAGGGGGCACTGGGGCCAACGTCCTGACTTTC.